Following are 27 T cell receptor beta chains from one sample sequenced in a study of T-cell reconstitution after alpha-beta-depleted transplantation in children. This sample's TCRbeta library carried unique molecular identifier barcodes. MiXCR was run by TCRdb on the PCR reads, yielding one entry per CDR3 protein. This sample carries 250,000 to 350,000 distinct CDR3 sequences, over 8% of them seen once, and the ten largest clones take over 9.5%. The sample in question was PBMCs from the stem cell graft donor, obtained from the stem cell graft. Receptors originate from a human donor who donated a stem cell graft to a child with SCID.

This clonotype was detected only a few times. This chain joins TRBV7-9 and TRBJ1-1; tentatively, D is TRBD1 (5 bases). From germline, CDR1 is SEHNR and CDR2 FQNEAQ (reference sequence). The CDR3 extends over 14 amino acids. Trimming removed 3 bases from V and 5 bases from J, with 13 bases in between. The CDR3 loop is CASSFGTSLTEAFF. CDR3 nucleotide sequence: TGTGCCAGCAGCTTCGGGACCTCTTTGACTGAAGCTTTCTTT.

This clonotype was observed many times. The V and J genes are TRBV4-1 and TRBJ2-7; TRBD2 aligns across 10 bases. The trim removed 0 bases at V and 3 bases at J, leaving 2 bases unmatched. CDR3 size: 15 residues. Germline values: CDR1 MGHRA, CDR2 YSYEKL. CDR3 sequence reads: CASSQELAGIYEQYF. The CDR3 bases are TGCGCCAGCAGCCAAGAACTAGCGGGAATCTACGAGCAGTACTTC.

This chain links TRBV9 with TRBJ2-1; 10 nucleotides agree with TRBD1. The CDR3 spans 15 residues. With V trimmed by 3 bases and J by 5 bases, 5 bases remained unmatched. Germline loops: CDR1 SGDLS, CDR2 YYNGEE. CDR3 DNA: TGTGCCAGCAGCGAGCAGGGACAGGGGCACAATGAGCAGTTCTTC. The encoded protein is CASSEQGQGHNEQFF.

This clonotype was seen many times. The genes are TRBV6-5 and TRBJ1-6; D is unresolved. Between the trimmed V and J ends, which lost 8 bases and 9 bases, there was a span of 17 bases. This CDR3 spans 14 amino acids. In germline, CDR1 is MNHEY, CDR2 SVGAGI. CDR3 DNA sequence: TGTGCCAGCCTTAGACTAAATGGCATTTCACCCCTCCACTTT. Amino acid sequence: CASLRLNGISPLHF.

This clonotype came up a few times. This chain links TRBV20-1 with TRBJ1-1, with D perhaps matching TRBD1 (5 bases). The germline V gene has CDR1 DFQATT and CDR2 SNEGSKA (reference sequence). Trimming left V 5 bases short and J 3 bases short, with 13 bases between. The CDR3 runs to 13 residues. The CDR3 sequence is CSAGWGADTEAFF. The CDR3 nucleotides are TGCAGTGCTGGCTGGGGCGCGGACACTGAAGCTTTCTTT.

The sample holds a few counts of this clonotype. One end of the junction varies from germline; a read error may be responsible. CDR3 region: CSASDPSGPALF. The DNA of the CDR3 is TGCAGTGCTAGTGACCCCTCTGGCCCCGCCTTGTTC. V gene TRBV20-1 combines with J gene TRBJ2-7; D is uncertain. CDR1 DFQATT and CDR2 SNEGSKA come from the germline V gene (reference sequence). The CDR3 sequence is 12 residues long.

The rearrangement uses TRBV7-6 and TRBJ2-7; a possible D gene is TRBD1 (5 bases). Germline CDR1 and CDR2: SGHVS and FNYEAQ. The CDR3 contains 16 residues. Trimming removed 1 base from V and 0 bases from J, with 13 bases in between. The CDR3 DNA is TGTGCCAGCAGCTTAGGGCAAGGGGATCCCTCCTACGAGCAGTACTTC. Residues: CASSLGQGDPSYEQYF. The full variable domain, rest sourced from reference TRBV7-6 and TRBJ2-7, is GAGVSQSPRYKVTKRGQDVALRCDPISGHVSLYWYRQALGQGPEFLTYFNYEAQQDKSGLPNDRFSAERPEGSISTLTIQRTEQRDSAMYRCASSLGQGDPSYEQYFGPGTRLTVT.

This clonotype was detected only a few times. The rearrangement links TRBV11-1 to TRBJ2-6, with D possibly matching TRBD2 (6 bases). The CDR3 runs 19 residues. Trimming pared 5 bases from V and 0 bases from J, leaving 20 bases between. CDR1 is SGHAT, CDR2 FQDESV, per germline (reference sequence). Here the CDR3 reads CASSITPGRGRSGANVLTF. The CDR3 DNA follows: TGTGCCAGCAGCATAACCCCTGGGCGGGGCCGCTCTGGGGCCAACGTCCTGACTTTC.

In its sample, this clonotype was seen many times. V gene TRBV12-3 or TRBV12-4 combines with J gene TRBJ2-2; D not resolved. This CDR3 contains 11 residues. V shed 4 bases and J shed 3 bases, with 0 bases lying between them. Here the CDR3 reads CASSYTGELFF. The CDR3, as DNA: TGTGCCAGCAGTTACACCGGGGAGCTGTTTTTT.

In its sample, this clonotype was seen many times. The genes are TRBV10-3 and TRBJ2-1; tentative D call: TRBD1 (7 bases). Trimming shortened V by 4 bases and J by 5 bases, and 18 bases separated the two germline ends. The V gene's germline CDR1 is ENHRY and CDR2 SYGVKD. The CDR3 runs 16 residues. The CDR3 coding sequence is TGTGCCATCAGTGGGCGGCCACAGGGGAGGAACAATGAGCAGTTCTTC. It encodes CAISGRPQGRNNEQFF.

CDR3 residues: CASSPTGPTNEKLFF. CDR3 DNA: TGTGCCAGCAGTCCCACAGGTCCAACTAATGAAAAACTGTTTTTT. V gene TRBV12-3 or TRBV12-4 combines with J gene TRBJ1-4, with D maybe TRBD1 (5 bases). V lost 5 bases to trimming and J lost 0 bases, with 10 bases between them. This CDR3 region has 15 residues.

This rearrangement joins TRBV5-1 to TRBJ2-2, with 7 positions matching TRBD1. The V segment lost 0 bases and the J segment 5 bases; nucleotides outside the gene matches: 4. The germline CDR1 and CDR2 sequences are SGHRS and YFSETQ. The CDR3 consists of 15 residues. CDR3 sequence: CASSLEGGKTGELFF. The CDR3 coding sequence is TGCGCCAGCAGCTTGGAAGGGGGCAAGACCGGGGAGCTGTTTTTT.

V gene TRBV27 combines with J gene TRBJ2-7; 9 nucleotides agree with TRBD1. Germline-derived CDR1 and CDR2 are MNHEY and SMNVEV (reference sequence). The CDR3 spans 18 residues. With 0 bases clipped from V and 0 bases from J, the junction kept 9 bases outside the gene matches. The CDR3 spells CASSLSGWGTGSSYEQYF. The CDR3 DNA reads as TGTGCCAGCAGTTTATCGGGTTGGGGGACAGGGAGCTCCTACGAGCAGTACTTC.

The genes are TRBV5-1 and TRBJ2-5, with D perhaps matching TRBD1 (6 bases). This CDR3 comprises 16 residues. V was clipped by 0 bases and J by 2 bases, with 14 bases between them. Germline values: CDR1 SGHRS, CDR2 YFSETQ. The CDR3, as DNA: TGCGCCAGCAGCTTGGCCAAGGGGGATGTGCAAGAGACCCAGTACTTC. This codes for CASSLAKGDVQETQYF.

The rearrangement links TRBV10-1 to TRBJ1-1; D is ambiguous. CDR1 and CDR2 (germline): WNHNN, SYGVQD (reference sequence). This CDR3 has 13 amino acids. V lost 3 bases to trimming and J lost 4 bases, with 9 bases between them. CDR3 amino acids: CASSERSFTEAFF. The CDR3 region has the DNA TGCGCCAGCAGTGAACGGTCCTTCACTGAAGCTTTCTTT.

This clonotype was counted a few times. The chain carries TRBV20-1 and TRBJ2-1; D is ambiguous. Looked up from germline, CDR1 is DFQATT and CDR2 is SNEGSKA (reference sequence). Trimming removed 3 bases from V and 0 bases from J, with 9 bases in between. This CDR3 is 14 amino acids long. The CDR3: CSASSRSSYNEQFF. DNA for the CDR3: TGCAGTGCTAGTTCGAGAAGCTCCTACAATGAGCAGTTCTTC.

This clonotype came up a few times. This chain connects TRBV5-5 to TRBJ2-1; perhaps TRBD2 as D (5 bases). Trimming took off 1 base at V and 3 bases at J, with 14 bases between the two ends. Per the germline V gene, CDR1 is SGHKS and CDR2 is YYEKEE (reference sequence). This CDR3 contains 16 residues. Here the CDR3 DNA reads TGTGCCAGCAGCTTGAGCGGAGACCTAAGCTACAATGAGCAGTTCTTC. Its protein product is CASSLSGDLSYNEQFF.

This clonotype has only a few counts. CDR3 in amino acids: CAISAQAGGLSNNEQFF. In DNA, the CDR3 is TGTGCCATCAGTGCCCAAGCGGGGGGTCTGTCAAATAATGAGCAGTTCTTC. The J gene is TRBJ2-1, the V gene TRBV10-3, with TRBD2 matching 9 bases. The CDR3 covers 17 residues. Per the germline V gene, CDR1 is ENHRY and CDR2 is SYGVKD. V shed 4 bases and J 7 bases; nucleotides not matched to a gene: 14.

Many counts were recorded for this clonotype. The chain uses TRBV19 and TRBJ2-3; D not certain. CDR3 length: 12 amino acids. Trimming cost V 5 bases and J 8 bases, with 11 bases left between them. Germline loops: CDR1 LNHDA, CDR2 SQIVND (reference sequence). The CDR3 DNA reads as TGTGCCAGTAGTTCTTCATCGGGTACGCAGTATTTT. Translation: CASSSSSGTQYF.

This rearrangement joins TRBV5-6 to TRBJ2-4, with 8 positions matching TRBD2. The germline V gene has CDR1 SGHDT and CDR2 YYEEEE. After removal of 4 bases from V and 0 bases from J, the junction contained 3 bases not matched to a gene. The CDR3 contains 15 residues. CDR3: CASSAGTRAKNIQYF. The CDR3, as DNA: TGTGCCAGCAGCGCCGGGACTAGAGCCAAAAACATTCAGTACTTC. The entire variable domain, with the rest obtained from reference TRBV5-6 and TRBJ2-4, is as follows: DAGVTQSPTHLIKTRGQQVTLRCSPKSGHDTVSWYQQALGQGPQFIFQYYEEEERQRGNFPDRFSGHQFPNYSSELNVNALLLGDSALYLCASSAGTRAKNIQYFGAGTRLSVL.

This chain links TRBV6-1 with TRBJ1-1, with no clear D. Germline assignment: CDR1 MNHNS and CDR2 SASEGT. The CDR3 totals 14 residues. Trimming pared 6 bases from V and 1 base from J, leaving 12 bases between. The CDR3 DNA reads TGTGCCAGCAGCCATACAGTTAAGAACACTGAAGCTTTCTTT. It encodes CASSHTVKNTEAFF.

This chain joins TRBV5-6 and TRBJ1-1, with TRBD1 as a possible D gene (6 bases). This CDR3 is 14 amino acids long. V lost 0 bases and J 1 base, leaving 7 bases between the germline ends. CDR1 is SGHDT and CDR2 is YYEEEE in the germline V gene. The CDR3, as DNA: TGTGCCAGCAGCTTGGCGGGACAGAACACTGAAGCTTTCTTT. It specifies CASSLAGQNTEAFF.

The table lists this clonotype with many counts. The rearrangement links TRBV5-1 to TRBJ2-7, with 7 bases that match TRBD1. Losses at the gene ends were 4 bases for V and 4 bases for J; bases not matched to a gene: 8. The CDR3 covers 14 residues. Germline V lookup: CDR1 SGHRS, CDR2 YFSETQ. CDR3 sequence (DNA): TGCGCCAGCAGCATAAGGGACAGAGAGTACGAGCAGTACTTC. It specifies CASSIRDREYEQYF.

The chain recombines TRBV3-1 with TRBJ2-1; 8 bases align to TRBD2. This CDR3 is 22 amino acids long. Germline CDR1 is LGHDT and CDR2 is YNNKEL (reference sequence). The trim removed 4 bases at V and 4 bases at J, leaving 27 bases unmatched. CDR3 in amino acids: CASSPHRQGGTGGPQNYNEQFF. The CDR3 nucleotides are TGTGCCAGCAGCCCCCATAGGCAGGGCGGGACGGGGGGGCCTCAAAATTACAATGAGCAGTTCTTC.

This clonotype was seen a few times. The chain links TRBV5-1 to TRBJ2-3; no clear D gene. Germline lookup yields CDR1 SGHRS and CDR2 YFSETQ. The CDR3 sequence is 14 residues long. Trimming removed 0 bases at V and 2 bases at J, with 7 bases between. CDR3 residues: CASSLVEDTDTQYF. The CDR3 DNA follows: TGCGCCAGCAGCTTGGTAGAGGACACAGATACGCAGTATTTT. The complete variable domain, with remaining parts taken from reference TRBV5-1 and TRBJ2-3, reads KAGVTQTPRYLIKTRGQQVTLSCSPISGHRSVSWYQQTPGQGLQFLFEYFSETQRNKGNFPGRFSGRQFSNSRSEMNVSTLELGDSALYLCASSLVEDTDTQYFGPGTRLTVL.

The chain joins TRBV20-1 to TRBJ2-5; TRBD2 matches 10 bases. CDR3 size: 14 residues. V was clipped by 5 bases and J by 1 base; unmatched bases: 4. CDR1 is DFQATT and CDR2 is SNEGSKA in the germline V gene (reference sequence). The CDR3 region has the DNA TGCAGTGCTCCGGGACTAGCGATCCAAGAGACCCAGTACTTC. Its translation is CSAPGLAIQETQYF.

The chain joins TRBV12-3 or TRBV12-4 to TRBJ2-5; 8 nucleotides match TRBD2. With 6 bases clipped from V and 4 bases from J, the junction kept 13 bases outside the gene matches. This CDR3 has 16 residues. This CDR3 is CASSSLGLGTTETQYF. CDR3 bases: TGTGCCAGCAGCTCCTTGGGACTAGGGACGACAGAGACCCAGTACTTC.